The sequence of this T cell receptor (beta chain) was determined in a study of early T cells in non-severe SARS-CoV-2 infection. Study-wide context: The input, bulk RNA from unsorted whole blood, was sequenced, and chains were unpaired.

Attachment of unique molecular identifiers to individual cDNA molecules was performed. TCRdb ran MiXCR on the 5' RACE reads and lists one entry per CDR3 protein. The repertoire holds around 40,000 distinct CDR3 sequences, with approximately 6.1% as singletons. This CDR3 comprises 12 residues. V was trimmed by 1 base and J by 7 bases, leaving 5 bases between them. Germline lookup yields CDR1 SEHNR and CDR2 FQNEAQ (reference sequence). Notes on this clonotype: Its antigen is undetermined.

Study findings and constraints: Database matching using VDJdb favored anti-spike CD8 responses, with private and CD4 specificities left missing.

Sample: whole blood. The source of this sequence is an adult who was a healthcare worker with PCR-confirmed SARS-CoV-2 infection or an uninfected control (not recorded which). The chain joins TRBV7-9 to TRBJ2-1; D remains ambiguous. CDR3: CASSLGVNEQFF. The CDR3, as DNA: TGTGCCAGCAGCTTAGGAGTAAATGAGCAGTTCTTC.